This T cell receptor beta chain was profiled in a study of tumor and adjacent non-tumor tissue in lung cancer (dated by TCRdb to about 2018). Some background on the complete study: By cancer type, the cohort comprised 12 adenocarcinoma patients, 2 squamous cell carcinoma patients and 1 small cell lung cancer patient. Ages among the 15 or so patients ranged from about 30 to 80 years, there were ten or so men and 5 women, and disease was at TNM stage I to III. In total, sequencing yielded 100 million to 150 million productive TCRbeta reads, which works out to an average of approximately 4 million reads per sample. Using bulk TCRbeta repertoires from approximately 15 lung cancer patients, the study set lung tumor tissue side by side with matched distant non-tumor lung tissue. TCRbeta CDR3 sequencing was performed on thirty paired specimens, with one tumor sample and one normal lung sample collected per patient. Findings and caveats that apply to the study as a whole: Neither the sequencing platform nor unique molecular identifiers are mentioned in the methods. With only roughly 15 patients in the cohort, the authors noted that larger samples and more detailed clinical data are needed. TCR diversity (inverse Simpson) was significantly higher in tumor than in normal lung tissue (roughly 430 vs 170, P = 0.0075, Mann-Whitney U test). A significantly larger cumulative share of the repertoire was made up by the top 100 clones in normal lung than in tumor tissue. Peripheral blood was not sequenced, so blood TCRbeta repertoires in these lung cancer patients were not examined. Younger patients had significantly higher TCR diversity, and higher tumor TCR diversity was associated with shorter overall and disease-free survival.

RNA was isolated from bulk unsorted tissue, and RNA quality was assessed with a NanoDrop ND-1000 and an Agilent 2100. Donors were newly diagnosed lung cancer patients admitted for thoracic surgery in China between August and November 2014, without prior chemotherapy. Anyone who had undergone radiotherapy or chemotherapy before, or who had another cancer at the same time, was left out of the study. Surgical tissue pieces of about 1-2.3 cm3 were preserved in RNAlater solution and were kept at -80 degrees C until use. Libraries were made using multiplex PCR. The run used an Illumina HiSeq 2500. TCRbeta libraries were constructed through three rounds of nested PCR with primers (Table S4) according to protocols modified from ARM-PCR. Before sequencing, PCR products in the 200-500 bp range were cut out of the gel and cleaned up using the QIAquick gel extraction kit. The original pipeline was this. Reads were cleaned with Trimmomatic, merged with FLASH into complete CDR3 sequences, and assigned to V(D)J germline segments with MiTCR. Clonal diversity was computed as the inverse Simpson's index with VDJtools. In-frame sequences lacking a premature stop codon were counted as productive reads. The public reads were reanalyzed by TCRdb: fastp trimming at Q25, MiXCR alignment, in-frame beta chains only. Rows merge per CDR3 protein into single entries with the most common DNA and genes. These V and J calls originate from TCRdb's pipeline instead of the authors' own analysis. The sample data list 65,000 to 70,000 distinct CDR3 sequences, and 60% of these were observed just once. Around 20% of the sample is held by the ten biggest clonotypes.

Including the terminal cysteine and phenylalanine, the CDR3 comprises 14 residues. CDR3 DNA is the only sequence kept; it has 42 bases, read in frame from the first base. Trimming costs V 4 bases and J 0 bases, and their ends lie 7 bases apart. This clonotype has at least ten counts. Which antigen it targets is not known. No base qualities exist here, and no much larger clone lies one base off it. The sequence is built from TRBV12-3 or TRBV12-4 and TRBJ2-4; no confident D gene assignment can be made. The material sequenced was lung tumor tissue. The TCR comes from a man aged 45-65 years with non-small cell lung cancer. In nucleotides, the sequence is TGTGCCAGCAGTTATTGGGAAGCCAAAAACATTCAGTACTTC. It is translated as CASSYWEAKNIQYF.